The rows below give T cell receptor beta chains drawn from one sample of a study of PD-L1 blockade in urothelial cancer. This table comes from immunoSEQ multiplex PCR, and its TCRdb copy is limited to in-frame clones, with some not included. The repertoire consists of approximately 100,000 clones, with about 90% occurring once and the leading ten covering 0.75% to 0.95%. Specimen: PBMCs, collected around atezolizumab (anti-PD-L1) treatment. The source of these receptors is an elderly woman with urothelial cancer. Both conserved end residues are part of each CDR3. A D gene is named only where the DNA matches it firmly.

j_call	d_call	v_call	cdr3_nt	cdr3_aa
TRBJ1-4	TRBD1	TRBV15	TGTGCCACCAGCAGGGGACAGACAACTAATGAAAAACTGTTTTTT	CATSRGQTTNEKLFF
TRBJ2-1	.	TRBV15	TGTGCCACCAGGAGGGACATCAATGAGCAGTTCTTC	CATRRDINEQFF
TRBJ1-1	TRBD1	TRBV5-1	TGCGCCAGCAGCGCCGGGACAGGAGGGAACACTGAAGCTTTCTTT	CASSAGTGGNTEAFF
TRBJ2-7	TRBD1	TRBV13	TGTGCCAGCAGCTCGATCGGTGACAGGGGTTTAGGCCACGAGCAGTACTTC	CASSSIGDRGLGHEQYF
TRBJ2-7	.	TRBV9	TGTGCCAGCAGCGTGGCTTCTGACTTATCCTACGAGCAGTACTTC	CASSVASDLSYEQYF
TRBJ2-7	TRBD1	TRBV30	TGTGCCTGGAGTGTACGAGGGGGCCGTTACGAGCAGTACTTC	CAWSVRGGRYEQYF
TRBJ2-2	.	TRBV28	TGTGCCAGCAGTTTACGTTTCCCCGGGGAGCTGTTTTTT	CASSLRFPGELFF
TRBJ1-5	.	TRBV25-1	TGTGCCAGCAGTGAGACAGGCTACAATCAGCCCCAGCATTTT	CASSETGYNQPQHF
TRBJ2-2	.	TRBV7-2	TGTGCCAGCAGCCCTCAGGGTGGGGAGCTGTTTTTT	CASSPQGGELFF
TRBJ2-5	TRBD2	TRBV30	TGTGCCTGGAGTCGCGGGGGGAAAGAGACCCAGTACTTC	CAWSRGGKETQYF
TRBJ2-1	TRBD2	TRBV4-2	TGTGCCAGCAGCCAAGAAATCGGGACTAGGCACTACAATGAGCAGTTCTTC	CASSQEIGTRHYNEQFF
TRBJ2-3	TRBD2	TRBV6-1	TGTGCCAGCAGTGAGGGGTGGGAGGGCCATAGAGATACGCAGTATTTT	CASSEGWEGHRDTQYF
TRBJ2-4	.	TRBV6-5	TGTGCCAGCAGTTACCAGGGGCCCCGGTTGGGAAACATTCAGTACTTC	CASSYQGPRLGNIQYF
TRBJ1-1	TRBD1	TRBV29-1	TGCAGCGTTGTAAGGGGGCGTACTGAAGCTTTCTTT	CSVVRGRTEAFF
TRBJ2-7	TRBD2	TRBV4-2	TGTGCCAGCAGCCCTTCTGGGAGGGATGACGAGCAGTACTTC	CASSPSGRDDEQYF
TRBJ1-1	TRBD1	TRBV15	TGTGCCACCAGCAGAGAACGGACAGGTAACACTGAAGCTTTCTTT	CATSRERTGNTEAFF
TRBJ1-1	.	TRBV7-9	TGTGCCAGCAGCCTGCGGGAAGGAGGTGAAGCTTTCTTT	CASSLREGGEAFF